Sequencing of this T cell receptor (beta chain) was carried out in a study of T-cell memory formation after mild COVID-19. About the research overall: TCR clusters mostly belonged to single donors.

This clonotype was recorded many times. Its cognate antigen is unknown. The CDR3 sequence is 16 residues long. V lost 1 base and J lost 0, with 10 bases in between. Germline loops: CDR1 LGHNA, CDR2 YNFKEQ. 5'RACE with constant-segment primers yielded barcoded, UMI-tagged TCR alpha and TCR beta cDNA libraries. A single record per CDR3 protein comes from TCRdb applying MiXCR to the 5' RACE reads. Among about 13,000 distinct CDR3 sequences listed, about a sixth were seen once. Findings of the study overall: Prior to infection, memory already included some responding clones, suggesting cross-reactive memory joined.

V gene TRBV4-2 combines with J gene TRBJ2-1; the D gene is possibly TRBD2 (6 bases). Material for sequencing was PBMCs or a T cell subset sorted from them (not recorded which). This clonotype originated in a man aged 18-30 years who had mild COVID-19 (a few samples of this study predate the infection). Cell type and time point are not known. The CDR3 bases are TGTGCCAGCAGCCAAGGCGGCGGGGTCTCCTACAATGAGCAGTTCTTC. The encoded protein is CASSQGGGVSYNEQFF.